The source of this T cell receptor beta chain is a study of blood T cell repertoires in COVID-19. Sequenced by immunoSEQ multiplex PCR; TCRdb stores in-frame clones only, minus some. The table shows hundreds of thousands of clones, with 88% occurring only once. The receptor was isolated from a woman aged 70-85 years with COVID-19, enrolled during active disease. Sequenced: peripheral blood.

In DNA form, the CDR3 reads TGTGCCAGCTCACCGGGCAGGGATTTTCCTGAAGCTTTCTTT. Translation: CASSPGRDFPEAFF. This sequence joins TRBV18 and TRBJ1-1; TRBD1 might be the D (5 bases). The V gene's germline CDR1 is KGHSH and CDR2 LQKENI. The V gene lost 3 bases and the J gene lost 6 bases, with 14 bases spanning the gap. The CDR3 is made up of 14 amino acids.